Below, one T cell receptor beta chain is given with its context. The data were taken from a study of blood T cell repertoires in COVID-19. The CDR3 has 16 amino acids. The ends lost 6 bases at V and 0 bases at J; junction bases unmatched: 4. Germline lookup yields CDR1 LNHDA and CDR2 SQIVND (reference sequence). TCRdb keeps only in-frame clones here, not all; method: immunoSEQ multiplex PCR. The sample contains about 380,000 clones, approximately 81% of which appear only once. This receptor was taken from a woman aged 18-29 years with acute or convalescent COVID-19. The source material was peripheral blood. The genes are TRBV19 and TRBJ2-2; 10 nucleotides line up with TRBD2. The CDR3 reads CASRVSGGTNTGELFF. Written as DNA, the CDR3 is TGTGCCAGTAGGGTTAGCGGGGGGACGAACACCGGGGAGCTGTTTTTT.